Reported below is one T cell receptor (beta chain). These data are taken from a study of blood T cell repertoires in COVID-19. Study information: The United States, Italy and Spain were the sources of the acute and convalescent COVID-19 samples. The cDNA or gDNA used as material had been derived from T cells, B-cell-depleted T cells, or PBMCs.

V was pared by 5 bases and J by 4 bases, with 11 bases between. Germline CDR1 is SGHTA and CDR2 is FQGNSA. This CDR3 region has 14 residues. As handled by the study authors: It was from reference gene primer amplification that nucleated cell counts were estimated. Clones were sequenced by immunoSEQ multiplex PCR, and TCRdb holds only the in-frame ones, with some missing. V and J calls and clone size follow that table, whereas D and trimming were derived from the DNA. Of some 270,000 clones in the sample, 80% to 90% are singletons; the top ten hold about 4.6%. The clonotype was recovered from a woman in her 40s who had recovered from COVID-19. This sequence joins TRBV7-2 and TRBJ2-2; D unresolved. Sequencing was carried out using peripheral blood. CDR3 sequence: CASSPDAGTGELFF. The CDR3 nucleotides are TGTGCCAGCAGCCCCGACGCAGGCACCGGGGAGCTGTTTTTT.